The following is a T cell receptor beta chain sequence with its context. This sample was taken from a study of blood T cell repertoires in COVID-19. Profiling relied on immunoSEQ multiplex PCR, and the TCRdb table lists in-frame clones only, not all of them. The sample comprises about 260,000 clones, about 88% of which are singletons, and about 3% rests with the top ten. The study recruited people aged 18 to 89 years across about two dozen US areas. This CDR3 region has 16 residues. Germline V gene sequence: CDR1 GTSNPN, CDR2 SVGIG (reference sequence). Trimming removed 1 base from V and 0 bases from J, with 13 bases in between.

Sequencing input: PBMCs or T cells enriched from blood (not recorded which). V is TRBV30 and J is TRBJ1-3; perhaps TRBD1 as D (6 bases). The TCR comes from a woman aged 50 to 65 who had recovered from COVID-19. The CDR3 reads CAWSEITGSSGNTIYF. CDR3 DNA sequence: TGTGCCTGGAGTGAAATAACAGGGAGCTCTGGAAACACCATATATTTT.